This T cell receptor beta chain was captured in a study of long-term antiretroviral therapy in people with HIV. Overall study context: The 2015 recommendation for immediate ART came about a decade after the earliest samples. Findings and caveats of the study: Every time point showed a repertoire led by clones expanded before ART.

Survey-level resolution applied to immunoSEQ assay v3.0. The assay was immunoSEQ multiplex PCR, and TCRdb's table has in-frame clones only and misses some. The table has approximately 29,000 clones, 80% to 85% seen once; the top ten hold 6.2%. This clone has only a few counts. The antigen is undetermined. This CDR3 region has 12 residues. Germline CDR1 reads LNHDA; CDR2 reads SQIVND (reference sequence). Trimming removed 3 bases from V and 5 bases from J, with 8 bases in between. The gene calls are TRBV19 and TRBJ2-7, with D perhaps matching TRBD1 (5 bases). Sequences were derived from unsorted PBMCs, sampled 0.4 years after starting antiretroviral therapy. The sequence was obtained from a man younger than 35 with HIV. The CDR3 DNA sequence: TGTGCCAGTAGTATTAGGGGCGACGAGCAGTACTTC. The encoded protein is CASSIRGDEQYF.